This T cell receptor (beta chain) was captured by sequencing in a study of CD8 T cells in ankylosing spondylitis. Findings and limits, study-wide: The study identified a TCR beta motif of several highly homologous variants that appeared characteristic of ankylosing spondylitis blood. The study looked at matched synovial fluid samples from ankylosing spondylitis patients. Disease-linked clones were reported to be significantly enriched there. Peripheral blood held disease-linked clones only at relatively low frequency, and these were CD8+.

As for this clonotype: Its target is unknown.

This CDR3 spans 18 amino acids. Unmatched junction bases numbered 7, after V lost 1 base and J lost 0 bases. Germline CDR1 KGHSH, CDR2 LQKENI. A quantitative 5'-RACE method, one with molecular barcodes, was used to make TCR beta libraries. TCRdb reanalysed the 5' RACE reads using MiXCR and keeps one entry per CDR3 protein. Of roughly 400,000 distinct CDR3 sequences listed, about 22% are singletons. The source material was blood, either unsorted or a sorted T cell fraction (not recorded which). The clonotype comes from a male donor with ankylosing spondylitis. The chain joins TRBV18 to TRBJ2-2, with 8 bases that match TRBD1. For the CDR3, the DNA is TGTGCCAGCTCACCACAGTCAAGGGACAGGACGAACACCGGGGAGCTGTTTTTT. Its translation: CASSPQSRDRTNTGELFF.